The clone carrying this T cell receptor (beta chain) was recorded many times. TCRdb analysed the 5' RACE reads with MiXCR anew, one entry per CDR3 protein. Among tens of thousands of distinct CDR3 sequences listed, roughly a fifth were seen once. This record comes from a study of neurological immune-mediated disorders. The time point here: technical triplicate 3. CDR1 is SQVTM and CDR2 is ANQGSEA in the germline V gene. Trimming pared 7 bases from V and 5 bases from J, leaving 15 bases between. This CDR3 comprises 13 residues. The receptor was derived from a man aged 55 to 70 with HTLV-1-associated myelopathy (HAM/TSP). The V call is TRBV29-1, the J call TRBJ2-1; a possible D gene is TRBD2 (6 bases). The specimen was PBMCs. The CDR3 DNA reads TGCAGCGCTACCGGGACTGGCAACAATGAGCAGTTCTTC. It encodes CSATGTGNNEQFF.